A selection of T cell receptor beta chains follows, all from one sample in a study of CD8+CD57+ T cells in acquired aplastic anemia. TCRdb re-called the reads through MiXCR, storing one row per CDR3 protein. The sample includes approximately 380,000 distinct CDR3 sequences, 55% to 70% of them seen just once. Sequencing was performed on sorted CD4+, CD8+, or CD8+CD57+ T cells (not recorded which) from PBMCs. The receptors were sampled from a human donor in good health, serving as a control. Each CDR3 is given with its conserved first and last residue. Fields, in order: clone size, CDR3 length, D gene, J gene, V gene, CDR3 DNA, CDR3 protein. A D gene is named only where the DNA matches it firmly. Not every row has a clone size; where given, it reads once, few, many or a size class.

NA | 15 | NA | TRBJ1-6 | TRBV19 | TGTGCCAGTAGCAAACAGAGCGACACGTATTCACCCCTCCACTTT | CASSKQSDTYSPLHF
once | 13 | NA | TRBJ1-2 | TRBV2 | TGTGCCAGCAGTGACGCCAGGAAACATGGCTACACCTTC | CASSDARKHGYTF
NA | 12 | NA | TRBJ1-5 | TRBV20-1 | TGCAGTGCTAGGAATGGTGGGAGAGATAAGCATTTT | CSARNGGRDKHF
NA | 17 | TRBD2 | TRBJ2-3 | TRBV7-2 | TGCGCCAGCAGCTTGGAGGGGACTAGCATCTACTCAGTTACGCAGTATTTT | CASSLEGTSIYSVTQYF
NA | 14 | NA | TRBJ1-1 | TRBV7-9 | TGTGCCAGCAGGGGGCGGACACTCAGCACTTCGGCTTTGTTT | CASRGRTLSTSALF
NA | 15 | NA | TRBJ1-3 | TRBV7-6 | TGTGCCAGCAGCTTATTCGGGGTGGTTGGAAACACAATATATTTT | CASSLFGVVGNTIYF
NA | 15 | NA | TRBJ1-2 | TRBV29-1 | TGCAGCGTTGAAGGCGGGGGGGGTTCTAACTATGGCTACACCTTC | CSVEGGGGSNYGYTF
many | 16 | NA | TRBJ2-3 | TRBV13 | TGTGCCAGCAGCTTAGGAGCTAGCCGAAATATGGATACGCAGTATTTT | CASSLGASRNMDTQYF
NA | 14 | NA | TRBJ1-1 | TRBV7-8 | TGTGCCAGCAGTGGCCGGACGGGGGACACTGCAGCTCTCTTT | CASSGRTGDTAALF
NA | 15 | NA | TRBJ1-5 | TRBV7-2 | TGTGCCAGCAGCCTCGACCGCGGGGAAACTGAAGCTTTCCATTTT | CASSLDRGETEAFHF